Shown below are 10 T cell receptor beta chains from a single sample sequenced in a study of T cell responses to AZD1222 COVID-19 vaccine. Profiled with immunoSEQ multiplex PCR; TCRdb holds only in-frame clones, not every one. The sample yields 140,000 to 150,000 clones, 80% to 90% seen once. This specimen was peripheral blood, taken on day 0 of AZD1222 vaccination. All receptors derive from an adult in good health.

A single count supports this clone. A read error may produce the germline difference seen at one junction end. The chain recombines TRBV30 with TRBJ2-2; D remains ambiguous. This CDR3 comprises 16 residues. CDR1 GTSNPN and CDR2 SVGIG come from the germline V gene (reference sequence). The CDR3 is CARSISIRVNTGELFF. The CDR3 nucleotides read TGTGCCAGGAGCATCTCTATTCGGGTAAACACCGGGGAGCTGTTTTTT.

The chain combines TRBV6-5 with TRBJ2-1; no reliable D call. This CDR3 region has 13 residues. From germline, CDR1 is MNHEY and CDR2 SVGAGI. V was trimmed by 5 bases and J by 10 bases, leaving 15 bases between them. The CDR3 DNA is TGTGCCAGCAGTAGGGAACGGTACGGGGAGCAGTTCTTC. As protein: CASSRERYGEQFF.

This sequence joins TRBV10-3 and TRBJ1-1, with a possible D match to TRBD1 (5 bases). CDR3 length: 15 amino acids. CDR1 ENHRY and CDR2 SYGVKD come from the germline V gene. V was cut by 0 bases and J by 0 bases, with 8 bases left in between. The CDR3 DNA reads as TGTGCCATCAGTGAGTCAGGAGGGGTGAACACTGAAGCTTTCTTT. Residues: CAISESGGVNTEAFF.

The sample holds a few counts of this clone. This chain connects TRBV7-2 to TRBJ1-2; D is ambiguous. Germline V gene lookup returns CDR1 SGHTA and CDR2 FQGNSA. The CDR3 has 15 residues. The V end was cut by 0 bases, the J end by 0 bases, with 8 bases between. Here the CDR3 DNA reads TGTGCCAGCAGCTTAGCGGAAGGAGCTAACTATGGCTACACCTTC. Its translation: CASSLAEGANYGYTF.

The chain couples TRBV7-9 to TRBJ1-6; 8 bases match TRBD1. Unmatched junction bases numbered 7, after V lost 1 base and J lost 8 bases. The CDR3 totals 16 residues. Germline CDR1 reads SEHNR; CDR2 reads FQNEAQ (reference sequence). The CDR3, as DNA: TGTGCCAGCAGCTTAGGGACAGGGTCCGCGGATTCACCCCTCCACTTT. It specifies CASSLGTGSADSPLHF.

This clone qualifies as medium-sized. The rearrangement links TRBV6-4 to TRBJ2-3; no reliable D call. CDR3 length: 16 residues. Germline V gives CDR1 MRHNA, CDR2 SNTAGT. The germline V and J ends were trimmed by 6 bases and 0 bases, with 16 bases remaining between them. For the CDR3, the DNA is TGTGCCAGCAGAGCGATTTTTGTGAATAGCACAGATACGCAGTATTTT. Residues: CASRAIFVNSTDTQYF.

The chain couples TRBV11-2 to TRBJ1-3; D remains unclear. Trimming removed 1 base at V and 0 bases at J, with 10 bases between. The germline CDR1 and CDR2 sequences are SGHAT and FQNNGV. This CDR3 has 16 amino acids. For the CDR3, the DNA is TGTGCCAGCAGCTTAGGAATGGGCGGCTCTGGAAACACCATATATTTT. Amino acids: CASSLGMGGSGNTIYF.

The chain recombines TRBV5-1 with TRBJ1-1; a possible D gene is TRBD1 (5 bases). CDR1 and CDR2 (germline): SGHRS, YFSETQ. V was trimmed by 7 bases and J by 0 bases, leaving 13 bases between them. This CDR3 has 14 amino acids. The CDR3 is CASGRQYMNTEAFF. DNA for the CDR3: TGCGCCAGCGGAAGACAGTACATGAACACTGAAGCTTTCTTT. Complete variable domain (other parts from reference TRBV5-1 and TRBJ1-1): KAGVTQTPRYLIKTRGQQVTLSCSPISGHRSVSWYQQTPGQGLQFLFEYFSETQRNKGNFPGRFSGRQFSNSRSEMNVSTLELGDSALYLCASGRQYMNTEAFFGQGTRLTVV.

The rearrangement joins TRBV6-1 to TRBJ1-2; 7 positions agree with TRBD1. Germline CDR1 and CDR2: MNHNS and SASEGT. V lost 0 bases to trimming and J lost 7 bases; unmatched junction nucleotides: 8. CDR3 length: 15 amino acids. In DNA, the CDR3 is TGTGCCAGCAGTGAAGCGCGCTCACAGGGGCCTGGCTACACCTTC. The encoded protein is CASSEARSQGPGYTF.

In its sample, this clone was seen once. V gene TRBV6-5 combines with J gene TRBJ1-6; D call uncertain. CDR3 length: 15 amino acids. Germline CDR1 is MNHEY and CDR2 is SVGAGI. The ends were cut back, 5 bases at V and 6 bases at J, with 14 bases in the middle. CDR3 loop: CASSREGVGNSPLHF. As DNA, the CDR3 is TGTGCCAGCAGTCGGGAGGGAGTGGGTAATTCACCCCTCCACTTT.